One sample yielded the 8 T cell receptor beta chains listed below, sequenced in a study of T cells in women clearing cervical HPV infection. The assay was immunoSEQ multiplex PCR, and TCRdb's table has in-frame clones only and misses some. This table holds more than 30,000 clones. Sequenced material: blood buffy coat. These receptor sequences come from a woman between 18 and 75 years old with a cervical HPV16 infection that either progressed to CIN3+ or cleared (not recorded which).

Details on this clone: The junction shows a germline mismatch at one end, possibly a read error. The read is 3 residues too short to cover the CDR3 end, so that end is filled in from the germline J gene. The V gene is TRBV7-7, the J gene TRBJ2-5; D is possibly TRBD2 (6 bases). Germline-derived CDR1 and CDR2 are SSHAT and FNYEAQ (reference sequence). The CDR3 covers 15 residues. The sequenced CDR3 bases are TGTGCTAGCAGCCCAGGGACTGGAAGGCAAGAGACC. Translated, it gives CASSPGTGRQET. In full, the CDR3 is CASSPGTGRQETQYF.

On this clone: The observed sequence ends 3 residues before the CDR3 terminus, with the missing tail filled in from the germline J gene. V is TRBV2 and J is TRBJ1-2; D uncertain. Germline V gene sequence: CDR1 SNHLY, CDR2 FYNNEI. This CDR3 spans 13 amino acids. V was cut by 5 bases and J by 5 bases, with 12 bases left in between. The CDR3 sequence is CASSLERGYGYTF. Partial CDR3 DNA: TGTGCCAGCAGTCTAGAACGAGGATATGGC.

About this clone: Sequencing ends 3 residues short of the CDR3 end; the germline J gene provides the rest. The chain joins TRBV28 to TRBJ1-1; weak D call: TRBD1 (5 bases). CDR1 and CDR2 (germline): MDHEN, SYDVKM. The V gene lost 4 bases and the J gene lost 1 base, with 13 bases spanning the gap. This CDR3 region has 15 residues. CDR3 region: CASSSPSGGNTEAFF. Partial CDR3 DNA: TGTGCCAGCAGTTCGCCCTCCGGGGGGAACACTGAA. The entire variable domain, with the rest obtained from reference TRBV28 and TRBJ1-1, is as follows: DVKVTQSSRYLVKRTGEKVFLECVQDMDHENMFWYRQDPGLGLRLIYFSYDVKMKEKGDIPEGYSVSREKKERFSLILESASTNQTSMYLCASSSPSGGNTEAFFGQGTRLTVV.

For this clone: The DNA ends 3 residues before the CDR3 does, and the rest of the CDR3 is filled in from the germline J gene. The chain combines TRBV6-2 or TRBV6-3 with TRBJ2-6, with 7 bases fitting TRBD1. From germline, CDR1 is MNHEY and CDR2 SVGEGT. The CDR3 sequence is 13 residues long. The ends lost 7 bases at V and 11 bases at J; junction bases unmatched: 8. The CDR3 reads CASKQGSVDVLTF. The part of the CDR3 DNA that was read is TGTGCCAGCAAACAGGGGTCGGTCGACGTC.

In regard to this clone: The missing CDR3 end, 3 residues past where the read stops, is filled in from the germline J gene. The chain recombines TRBV7-9 with TRBJ2-5; 7 bases are a match to TRBD2. The CDR3 contains 13 residues. Germline V gives CDR1 SEHNR, CDR2 FQNEAQ (reference sequence). V trimming: 5 bases; J trimming: 5 bases; junction bases outside the gene matches: 5. The DNA read from the CDR3 is TGTGCCAGCAGCCAAGCGGGGAGGGAGACC. This gives the protein CASSQAGRET. From start to end, the CDR3 is CASSQAGRETQYF.

A remark on this clone: The read stops 3 residues short of the end of the CDR3; the missing end is completed from the germline J gene. This chain connects TRBV20-1 to TRBJ1-2, with 9 positions matching TRBD1. Germline V CDR1 and CDR2: DFQATT, SNEGSKA (reference sequence). The CDR3 is 11 residues long. The CDR3 bases that were read are TGCAGTGCTGGGACAGGGTACGGC. Translating it yields CSAGTGYG. In full, the CDR3 reads CSAGTGYGYTF.

The CDR3 bases that were read are TGCAGTGCAGCACCGAACACTGAA. Its translation is CSAAPNTE. The whole CDR3 protein is CSAAPNTEAFF. The rearrangement links TRBV20-1 to TRBJ1-1, with D unclear. The read halts 3 residues ahead of the CDR3 end, with the missing end drawn from the germline J gene. Per the germline V gene, CDR1 is DFQATT and CDR2 is SNEGSKA (reference sequence). V was shortened by 6 bases and J by 1 base, with 6 bases between the two germline ends. The length of the CDR3 is 11 residues.

Regarding this clone: From the germline J gene comes the end of the CDR3, since the read stops 3 residues before it. The chain has TRBV11-2 and TRBJ1-2; 7 positions agree with TRBD1. The V segment lost 5 bases and the J segment 6 bases; nucleotides outside the gene matches: 3. Germline V gene sequence: CDR1 SGHAT, CDR2 FQNNGV. The CDR3 length is 12 residues. The CDR3: CASSLTGDGYTF. The sequenced part of the CDR3 DNA is TGTGCCAGCAGCCTTACAGGGGATGGC.